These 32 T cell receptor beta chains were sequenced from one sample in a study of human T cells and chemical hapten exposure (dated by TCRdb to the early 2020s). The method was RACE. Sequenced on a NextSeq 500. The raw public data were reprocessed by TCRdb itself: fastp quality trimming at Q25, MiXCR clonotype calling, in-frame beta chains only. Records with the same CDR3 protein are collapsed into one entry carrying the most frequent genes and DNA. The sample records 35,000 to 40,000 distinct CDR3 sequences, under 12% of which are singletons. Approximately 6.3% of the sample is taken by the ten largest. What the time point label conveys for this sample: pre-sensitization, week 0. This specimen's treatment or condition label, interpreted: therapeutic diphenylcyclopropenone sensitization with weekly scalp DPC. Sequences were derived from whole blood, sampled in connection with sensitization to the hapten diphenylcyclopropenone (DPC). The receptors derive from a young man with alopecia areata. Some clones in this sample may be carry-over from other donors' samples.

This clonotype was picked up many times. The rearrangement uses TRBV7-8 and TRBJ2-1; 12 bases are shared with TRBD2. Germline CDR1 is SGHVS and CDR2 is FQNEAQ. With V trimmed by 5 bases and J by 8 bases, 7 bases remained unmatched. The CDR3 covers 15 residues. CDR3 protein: CASSRLAGDSDEQFF. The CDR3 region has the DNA TGTGCCAGCAGCCGACTAGCGGGAGACTCGGATGAGCAGTTCTTC.

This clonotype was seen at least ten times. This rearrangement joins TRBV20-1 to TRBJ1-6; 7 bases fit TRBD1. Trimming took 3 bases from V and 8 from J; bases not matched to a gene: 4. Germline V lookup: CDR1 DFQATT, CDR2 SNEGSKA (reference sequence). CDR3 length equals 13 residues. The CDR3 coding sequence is TGCAGTGCTAGCACAGGGGAATATTCACCCCTCCACTTT. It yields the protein CSASTGEYSPLHF.

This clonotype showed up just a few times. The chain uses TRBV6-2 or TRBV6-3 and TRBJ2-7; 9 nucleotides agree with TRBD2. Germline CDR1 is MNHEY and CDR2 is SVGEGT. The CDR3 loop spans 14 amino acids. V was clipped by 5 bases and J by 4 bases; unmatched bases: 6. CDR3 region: CASSKAGGAYEQYV. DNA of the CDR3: TGTGCCAGCAGTAAAGCGGGAGGCGCGTACGAGCAGTACGTC.

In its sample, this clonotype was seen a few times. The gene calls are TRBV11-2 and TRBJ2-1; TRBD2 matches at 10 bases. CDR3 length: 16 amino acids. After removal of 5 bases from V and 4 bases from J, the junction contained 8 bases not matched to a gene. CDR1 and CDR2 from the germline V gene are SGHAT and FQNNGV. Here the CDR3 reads CASSPIAGGRYNEQFF. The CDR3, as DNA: TGTGCCAGCAGCCCCATAGCGGGAGGAAGGTACAATGAGCAGTTCTTC. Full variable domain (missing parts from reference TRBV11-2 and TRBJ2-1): EAGVAQSPRYKIIEKRQSVAFWCNPISGHATLYWYQQILGQGPKLLIQFQNNGVVDDSQLPKDRFSAERLKGVDSTLKIQPAKLEDSAVYLCASSPIAGGRYNEQFFGPGTRLTVL.

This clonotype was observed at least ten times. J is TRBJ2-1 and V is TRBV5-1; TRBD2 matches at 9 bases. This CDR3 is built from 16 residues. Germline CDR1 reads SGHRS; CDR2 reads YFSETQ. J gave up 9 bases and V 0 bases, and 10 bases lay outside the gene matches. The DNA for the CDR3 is TGCGCCAGCAGCTTGGATACAGCGGGGGGTAGAGCTGAGCAGTTCTTC. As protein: CASSLDTAGGRAEQFF.

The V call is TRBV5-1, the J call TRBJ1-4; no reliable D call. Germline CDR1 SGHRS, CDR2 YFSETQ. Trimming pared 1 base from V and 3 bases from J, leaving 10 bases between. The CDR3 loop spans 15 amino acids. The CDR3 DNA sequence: TGCGCCAGCAGCTTGACGGCCGGGCCTAATGAAAAACTGTTTTTT. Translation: CASSLTAGPNEKLFF.

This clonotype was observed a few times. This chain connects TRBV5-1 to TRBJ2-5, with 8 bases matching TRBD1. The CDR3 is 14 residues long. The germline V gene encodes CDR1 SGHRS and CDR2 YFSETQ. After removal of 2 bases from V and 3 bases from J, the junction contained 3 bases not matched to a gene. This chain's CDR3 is CASSFHRGKETQYF. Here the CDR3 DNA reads TGCGCCAGCAGCTTCCACAGGGGGAAAGAGACCCAGTACTTC.

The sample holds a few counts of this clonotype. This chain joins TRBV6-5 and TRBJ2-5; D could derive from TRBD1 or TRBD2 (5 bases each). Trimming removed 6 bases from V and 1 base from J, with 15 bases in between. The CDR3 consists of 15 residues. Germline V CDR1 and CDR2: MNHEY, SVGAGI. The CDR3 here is CASSPGWDLQETQYF. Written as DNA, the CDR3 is TGTGCCAGCAGCCCGGGATGGGACCTCCAAGAGACCCAGTACTTC.

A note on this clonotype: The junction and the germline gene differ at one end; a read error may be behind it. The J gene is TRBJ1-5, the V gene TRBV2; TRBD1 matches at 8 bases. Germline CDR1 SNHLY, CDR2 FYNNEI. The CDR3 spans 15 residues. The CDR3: CVSSDDRGRDQPQHF. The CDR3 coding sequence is TGTGTCAGCAGTGATGACAGGGGACGGGATCAGCCCCAGCATTTT.

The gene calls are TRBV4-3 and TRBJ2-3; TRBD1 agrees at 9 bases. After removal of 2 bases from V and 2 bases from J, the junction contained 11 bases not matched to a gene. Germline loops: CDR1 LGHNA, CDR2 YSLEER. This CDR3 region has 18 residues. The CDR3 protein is CASSQSAPGQGFTDTQYF. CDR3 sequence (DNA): TGCGCCAGCAGCCAAAGTGCGCCGGGACAGGGTTTCACAGATACGCAGTATTTT.

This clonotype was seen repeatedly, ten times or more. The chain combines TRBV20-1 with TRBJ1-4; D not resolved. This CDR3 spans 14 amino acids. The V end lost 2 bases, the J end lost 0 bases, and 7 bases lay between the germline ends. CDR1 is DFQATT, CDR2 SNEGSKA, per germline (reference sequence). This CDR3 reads CSARQETTNEKLFF. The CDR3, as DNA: TGCAGTGCTAGACAGGAAACAACTAATGAAAAACTGTTTTTT.

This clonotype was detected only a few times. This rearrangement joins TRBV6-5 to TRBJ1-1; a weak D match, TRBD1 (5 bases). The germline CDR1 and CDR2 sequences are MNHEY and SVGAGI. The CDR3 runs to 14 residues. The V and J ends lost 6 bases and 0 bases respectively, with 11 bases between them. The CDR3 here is CASSPPGMNTEAFF. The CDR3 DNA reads TGTGCCAGCAGCCCACCAGGGATGAACACTGAAGCTTTCTTT.

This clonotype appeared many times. CDR3 loop: CASSLQGNQETQYF. In DNA, the CDR3 is TGCGCCAGCAGCTTACAGGGGAACCAAGAGACCCAGTACTTC. This chain links TRBV5-1 with TRBJ2-5, with 7 bases fitting TRBD1. V shed 2 bases and J 0 bases; nucleotides not matched to a gene: 1. The germline gives CDR1 SGHRS, CDR2 YFSETQ. This CDR3 region has 14 residues.

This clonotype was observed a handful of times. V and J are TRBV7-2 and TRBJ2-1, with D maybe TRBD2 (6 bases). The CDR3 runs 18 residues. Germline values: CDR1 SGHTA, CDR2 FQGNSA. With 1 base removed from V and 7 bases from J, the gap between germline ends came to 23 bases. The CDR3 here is CASSLELMSGVLGNEQFF. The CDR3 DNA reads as TGTGCCAGCAGCTTAGAACTAATGTCGGGAGTCTTGGGTAATGAGCAGTTCTTC. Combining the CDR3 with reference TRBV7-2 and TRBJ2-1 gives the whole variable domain GAGVSQSPSNKVTEKGKDVELRCDPISGHTALYWYRQSLGQGLEFLIYFQGNSAPDKSGLPSDRFSAERTGGSVSTLTIQRTQQEDSAVYLCASSLELMSGVLGNEQFFGPGTRLTVL.

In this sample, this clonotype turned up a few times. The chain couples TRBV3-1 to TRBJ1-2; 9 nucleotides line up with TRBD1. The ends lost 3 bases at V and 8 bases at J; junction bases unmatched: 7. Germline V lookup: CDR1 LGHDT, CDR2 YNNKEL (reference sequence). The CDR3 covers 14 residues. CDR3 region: CASSHPQGAEGYTF. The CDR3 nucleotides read TGTGCCAGCAGCCACCCACAGGGGGCGGAAGGCTACACCTTC.

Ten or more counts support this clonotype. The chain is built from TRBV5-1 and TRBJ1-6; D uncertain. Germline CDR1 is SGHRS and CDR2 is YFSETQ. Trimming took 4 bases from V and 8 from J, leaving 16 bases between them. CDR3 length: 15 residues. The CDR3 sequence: CASSPVGRADSPLHF. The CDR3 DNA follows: TGCGCCAGCAGCCCTGTAGGTAGGGCTGATTCACCCCTCCACTTT.

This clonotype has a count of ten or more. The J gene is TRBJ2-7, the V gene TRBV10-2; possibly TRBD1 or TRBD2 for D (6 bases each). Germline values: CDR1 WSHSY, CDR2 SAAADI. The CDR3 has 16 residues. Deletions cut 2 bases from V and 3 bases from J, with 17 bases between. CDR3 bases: TGCGCCAGCAGTGAGGGAGGGGGAACATTCAACTACGAGCAGTACTTC. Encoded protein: CASSEGGGTFNYEQYF.

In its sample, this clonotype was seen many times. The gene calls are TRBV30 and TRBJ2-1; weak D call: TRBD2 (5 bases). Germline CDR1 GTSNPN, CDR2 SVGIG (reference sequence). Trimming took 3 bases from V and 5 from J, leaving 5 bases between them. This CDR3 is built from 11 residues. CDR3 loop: CAWRRDNEQFF. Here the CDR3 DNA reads TGTGCCTGGAGGCGGGACAATGAGCAGTTCTTC.

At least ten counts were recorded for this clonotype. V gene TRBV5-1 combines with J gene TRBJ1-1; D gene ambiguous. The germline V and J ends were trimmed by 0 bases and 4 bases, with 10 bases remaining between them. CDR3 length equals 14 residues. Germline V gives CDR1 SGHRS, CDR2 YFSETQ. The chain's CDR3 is CASSLAARPTEAFF. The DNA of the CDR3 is TGCGCCAGCAGCTTGGCCGCCAGGCCCACTGAAGCTTTCTTT.

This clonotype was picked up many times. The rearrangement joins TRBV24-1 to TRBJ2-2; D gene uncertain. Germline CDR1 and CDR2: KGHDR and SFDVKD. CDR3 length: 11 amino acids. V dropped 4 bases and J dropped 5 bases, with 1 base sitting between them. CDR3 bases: TGTGCCACCAGTGAGACCGGGGAGCTGTTTTTT. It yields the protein CATSETGELFF.

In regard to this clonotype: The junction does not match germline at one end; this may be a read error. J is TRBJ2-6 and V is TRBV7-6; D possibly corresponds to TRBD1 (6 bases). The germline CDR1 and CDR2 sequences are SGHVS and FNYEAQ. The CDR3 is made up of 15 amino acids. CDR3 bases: TGTGTCAGCAGCGCGACAGGACCTGGGGCCAACGTCCTGACTTTT. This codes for CVSSATGPGANVLTF.

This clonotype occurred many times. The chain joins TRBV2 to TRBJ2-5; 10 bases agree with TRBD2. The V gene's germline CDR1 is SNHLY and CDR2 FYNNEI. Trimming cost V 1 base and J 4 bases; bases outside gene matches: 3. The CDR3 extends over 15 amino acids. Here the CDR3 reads CASSEELAGTETQYF. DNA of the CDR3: TGTGCCAGCAGTGAAGAACTAGCGGGGACAGAGACCCAGTACTTC.

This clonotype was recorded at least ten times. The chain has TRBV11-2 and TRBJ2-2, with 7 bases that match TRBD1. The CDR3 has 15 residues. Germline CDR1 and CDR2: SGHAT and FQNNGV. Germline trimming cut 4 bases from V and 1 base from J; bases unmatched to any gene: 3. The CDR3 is CASSWGQQNTGELFF. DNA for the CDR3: TGTGCCAGCAGCTGGGGACAGCAGAACACCGGGGAGCTGTTTTTT.

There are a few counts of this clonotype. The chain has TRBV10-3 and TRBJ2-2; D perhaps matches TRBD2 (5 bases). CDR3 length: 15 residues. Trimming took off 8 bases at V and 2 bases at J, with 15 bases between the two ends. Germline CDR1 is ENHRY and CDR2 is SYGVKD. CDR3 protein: CAISASGSNTGELFF. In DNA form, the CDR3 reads TGTGCCATCTCAGCCAGCGGTTCAAACACCGGGGAGCTGTTTTTT.

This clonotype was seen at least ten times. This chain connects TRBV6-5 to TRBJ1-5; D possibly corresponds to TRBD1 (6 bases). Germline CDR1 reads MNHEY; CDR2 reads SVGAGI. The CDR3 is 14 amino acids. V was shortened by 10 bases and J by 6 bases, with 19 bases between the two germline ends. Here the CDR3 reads CATSTTGRGQPQHF. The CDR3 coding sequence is TGTGCCACTTCAACTACAGGGAGAGGTCAGCCCCAGCATTTT.

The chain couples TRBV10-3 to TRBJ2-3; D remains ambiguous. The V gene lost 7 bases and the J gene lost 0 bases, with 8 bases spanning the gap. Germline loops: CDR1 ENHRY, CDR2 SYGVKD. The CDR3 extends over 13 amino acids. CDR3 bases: TGTGCCATCACGGCCCTTAGCACAGATACGCAGTATTTT. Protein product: CAITALSTDTQYF.

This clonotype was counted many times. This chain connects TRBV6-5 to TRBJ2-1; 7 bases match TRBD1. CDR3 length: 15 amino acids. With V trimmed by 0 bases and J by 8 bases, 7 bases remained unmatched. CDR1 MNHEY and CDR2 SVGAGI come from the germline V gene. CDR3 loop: CASSYSFRGRDEQFF. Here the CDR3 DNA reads TGTGCCAGCAGTTACTCGTTTAGGGGGCGCGATGAGCAGTTCTTC.

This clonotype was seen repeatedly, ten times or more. The CDR3 nucleotides read TGTGCCAGCAGGTCCACCCGCCAGGAGGCTAACTATGGCTACACCTTC. This translates into CASRSTRQEANYGYTF. The rearrangement links TRBV6-6 to TRBJ1-2; D unclear. Per germline, CDR1 MNHNY and CDR2 SVGAGI (reference sequence). This CDR3 has 16 residues. Trimming removed 6 bases at V and 0 bases at J, with 17 bases between.

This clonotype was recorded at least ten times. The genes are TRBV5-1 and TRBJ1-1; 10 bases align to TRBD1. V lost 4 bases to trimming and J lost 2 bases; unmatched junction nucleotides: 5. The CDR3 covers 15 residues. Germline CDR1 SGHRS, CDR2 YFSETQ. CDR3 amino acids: CASSRTGGENTEAFF. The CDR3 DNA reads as TGCGCCAGCAGCCGGACAGGGGGAGAAAACACTGAAGCTTTCTTT. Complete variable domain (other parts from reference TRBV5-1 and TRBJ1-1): KAGVTQTPRYLIKTRGQQVTLSCSPISGHRSVSWYQQTPGQGLQFLFEYFSETQRNKGNFPGRFSGRQFSNSRSEMNVSTLELGDSALYLCASSRTGGENTEAFFGQGTRLTVV.

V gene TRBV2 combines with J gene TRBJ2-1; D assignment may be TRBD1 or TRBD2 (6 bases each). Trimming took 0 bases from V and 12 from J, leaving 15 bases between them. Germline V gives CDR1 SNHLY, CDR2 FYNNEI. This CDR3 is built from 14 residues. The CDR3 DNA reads TGTGCCAGCAGTGAAGCAGGGGGACTGGCTGGGCAGTTCTTC. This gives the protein CASSEAGGLAGQFF.

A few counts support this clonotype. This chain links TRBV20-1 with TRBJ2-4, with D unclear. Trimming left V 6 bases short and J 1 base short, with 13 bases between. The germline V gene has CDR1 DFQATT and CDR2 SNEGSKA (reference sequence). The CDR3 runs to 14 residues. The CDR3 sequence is CSATDDPAKNIQYF. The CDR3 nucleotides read TGCAGTGCAACGGACGATCCGGCCAAAAACATTCAGTACTTC.

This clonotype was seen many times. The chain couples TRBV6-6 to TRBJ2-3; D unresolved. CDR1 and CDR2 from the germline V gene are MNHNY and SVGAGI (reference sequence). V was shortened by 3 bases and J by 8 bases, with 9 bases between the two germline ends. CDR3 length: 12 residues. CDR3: CASSYSAATQYF. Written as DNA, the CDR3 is TGTGCCAGCAGTTATTCTGCGGCTACGCAGTATTTT.